The entry below describes one TCR beta chain. Its antigen remains unknown. It is unclear where the CDR3 begins or ends on the DNA, so no DNA is shown, and the CDR3 is as TCRdb lists it. With termini counted, the CDR3 has 22 amino acids. Germline loops: CDR1 SGHTA, CDR2 FQGNSA. PBMCs stemmed from 7.5 to 10 ml of fresh peripheral blood. The source of the sample is a study of Graves' ophthalmopathy and Graves' hyperthyroidism. Broader study findings: Blood also held most thyroid clonotypes expanded above 0.001 frequency.

RNA transcripts provided the template for amplifying TCR beta CDR3 regions. HTBI primers were employed in first-round RT-PCR, then a second-round multiplex PCR followed. TCRdb reprocessed the multiplex PCR reads via MiXCR and lists one record per CDR3 protein. In the table there are about 25,000 distinct CDR3 sequences, around 50% of which are singletons. This receptor was identified in an adult woman with stable Graves' hyperthyroidism. The chain combines TRBV7-2 with TRBJ2-1; whether TRBD1, the table's D call, matches the DNA was not checked. Sequenced sample: peripheral blood. CDR3 sequence reads: CASSLGYNSYEQYFGPGNEQFF.